The rows below give T cell receptor beta chains drawn from one sample of a study of shared clonotypes between healthy human individuals. Measured with immunoSEQ multiplex PCR; TCRdb has only the in-frame clones, and not every one. Seen here are approximately 2.4 million clones, roughly 95% observed once, and the top ten hold approximately 0.13%. The sample comprised naive CD4+ T cells sorted from blood. The receptors originated from a man aged 18 to 35 in good health. Each CDR3 is given with its conserved first and last residue. The D gene is left open where the match is weak. Clone sizes are given selectively: once, few, many, or a class where the clone is expanded.

j_gene: TRBJ2-1; abundance: once; v_gene: TRBV6-5; d_gene: NA; CDR3aa: CASREGNEQFF; CDR3nt: TGTGCCAGCAGAGAGGGTAATGAGCAGTTCTTC
j_gene: TRBJ1-5; abundance: once; v_gene: TRBV30; d_gene: NA; CDR3aa: CAWSLRGGGNQPQHF; CDR3nt: TGTGCCTGGAGTCTTCGGGGGGGAGGCAATCAGCCCCAGCATTTT
j_gene: TRBJ1-1; abundance: NA; v_gene: TRBV6-1; d_gene: NA; CDR3aa: CASSFERNTEAFF; CDR3nt: TGTGCCAGCAGCTTCGAACGGAACACTGAAGCTTTCTTT
j_gene: TRBJ2-7; abundance: NA; v_gene: TRBV6-1; d_gene: TRBD1; CDR3aa: CASSELRTGDYEQYF; CDR3nt: TGTGCCAGCAGTGAACTTAGGACAGGGGACTACGAGCAGTACTTC
j_gene: TRBJ1-4; abundance: NA; v_gene: TRBV28; d_gene: TRBD1; CDR3aa: CASSLAGTGKQKLFF; CDR3nt: TGTGCCAGCAGTTTGGCCGGGACAGGAAAGCAAAAACTGTTTTTT
j_gene: TRBJ1-5; abundance: NA; v_gene: TRBV7-2; d_gene: NA; CDR3aa: CASSGTGNQPQHF; CDR3nt: TGTGCCAGCAGCGGCACAGGGAATCAGCCCCAGCATTTT
j_gene: TRBJ1-2; abundance: NA; v_gene: TRBV30; d_gene: NA; CDR3aa: CAWSVASAGRYGYTF; CDR3nt: TGTGCCTGGAGTGTAGCGTCCGCAGGCCGCTATGGCTACACCTTC
j_gene: TRBJ2-4; abundance: NA; v_gene: TRBV5-6; d_gene: NA; CDR3aa: CASSFAKNIQYF; CDR3nt: TGTGCCAGCAGCTTCGCCAAAAACATTCAGTACTTC
j_gene: TRBJ1-2; abundance: NA; v_gene: TRBV6-5; d_gene: TRBD1; CDR3aa: CASSSDRGRRNYGYTF; CDR3nt: TGTGCCAGCAGTTCGGACAGGGGGCGCCGTAACTATGGCTACACCTTC
j_gene: TRBJ1-4; abundance: NA; v_gene: TRBV30; d_gene: NA; CDR3aa: CAWGPGPTNEKLFF; CDR3nt: TGTGCCTGGGGCCCGGGACCGACTAATGAAAAACTGTTTTTT
j_gene: TRBJ1-1; abundance: NA; v_gene: TRBV6-5; d_gene: NA; CDR3aa: CASSYGLKNTEAFF; CDR3nt: TGTGCCAGCAGTTATGGACTTAAGAACACTGAAGCTTTCTTT
j_gene: TRBJ1-3; abundance: NA; v_gene: TRBV25-1; d_gene: TRBD1; CDR3aa: CASSETRGVGNTIYF; CDR3nt: TGTGCCAGCAGTGAAACCAGGGGGGTTGGAAACACCATATATTTT